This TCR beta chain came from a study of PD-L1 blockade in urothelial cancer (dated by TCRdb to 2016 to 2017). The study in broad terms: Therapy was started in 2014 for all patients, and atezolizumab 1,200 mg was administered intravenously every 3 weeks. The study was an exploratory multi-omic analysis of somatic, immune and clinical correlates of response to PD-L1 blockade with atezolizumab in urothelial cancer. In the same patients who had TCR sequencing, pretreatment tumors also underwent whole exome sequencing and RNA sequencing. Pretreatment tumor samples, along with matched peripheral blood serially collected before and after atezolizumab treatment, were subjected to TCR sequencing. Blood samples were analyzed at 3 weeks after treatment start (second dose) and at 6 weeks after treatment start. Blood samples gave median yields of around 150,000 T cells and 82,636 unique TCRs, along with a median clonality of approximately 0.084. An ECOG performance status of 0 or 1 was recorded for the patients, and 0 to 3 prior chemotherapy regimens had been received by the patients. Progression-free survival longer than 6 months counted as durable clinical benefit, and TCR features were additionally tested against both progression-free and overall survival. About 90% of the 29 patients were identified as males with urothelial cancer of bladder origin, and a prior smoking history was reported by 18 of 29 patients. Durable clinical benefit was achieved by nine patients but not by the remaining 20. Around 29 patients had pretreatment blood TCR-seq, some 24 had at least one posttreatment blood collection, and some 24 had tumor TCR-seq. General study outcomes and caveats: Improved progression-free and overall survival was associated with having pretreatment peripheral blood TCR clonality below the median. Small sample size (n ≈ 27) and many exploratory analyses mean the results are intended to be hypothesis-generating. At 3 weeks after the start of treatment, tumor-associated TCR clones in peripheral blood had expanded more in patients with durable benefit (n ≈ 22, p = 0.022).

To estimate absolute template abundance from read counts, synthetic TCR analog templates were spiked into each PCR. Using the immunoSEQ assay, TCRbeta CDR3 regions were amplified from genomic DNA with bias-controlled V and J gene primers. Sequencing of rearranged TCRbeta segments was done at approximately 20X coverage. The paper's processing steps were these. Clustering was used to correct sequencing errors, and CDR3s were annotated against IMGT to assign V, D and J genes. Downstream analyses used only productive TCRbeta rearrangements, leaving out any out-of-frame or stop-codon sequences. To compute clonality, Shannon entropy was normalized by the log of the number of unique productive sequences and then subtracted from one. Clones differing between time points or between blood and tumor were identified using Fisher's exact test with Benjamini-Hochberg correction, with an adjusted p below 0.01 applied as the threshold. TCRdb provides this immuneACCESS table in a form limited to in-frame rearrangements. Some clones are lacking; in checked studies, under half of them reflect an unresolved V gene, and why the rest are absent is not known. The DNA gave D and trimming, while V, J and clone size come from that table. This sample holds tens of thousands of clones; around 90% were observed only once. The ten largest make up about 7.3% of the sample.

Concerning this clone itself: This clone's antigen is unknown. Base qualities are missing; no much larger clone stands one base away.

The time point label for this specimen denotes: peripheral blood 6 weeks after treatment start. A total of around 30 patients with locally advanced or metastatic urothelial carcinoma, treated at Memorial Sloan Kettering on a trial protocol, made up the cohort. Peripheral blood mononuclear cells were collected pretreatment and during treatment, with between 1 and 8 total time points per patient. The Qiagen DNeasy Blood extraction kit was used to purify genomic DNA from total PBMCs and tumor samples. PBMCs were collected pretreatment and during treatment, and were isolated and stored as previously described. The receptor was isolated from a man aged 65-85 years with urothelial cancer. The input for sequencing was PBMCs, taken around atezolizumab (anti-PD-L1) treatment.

The CDR3 protein: CASSQYPPGAGGRISYNEQFF. The nucleotide sequence reads as follows: TGTGCCAGCAGCCAATACCCCCCTGGAGCGGGAGGGAGAATCTCCTACAATGAGCAGTTCTTC. Recombination linked TRBV4-2 to TRBJ2-1, with TRBD2 identical over 10 junction bases. Trimming accounts for 2 bases at V and 0 bases at J, while the number of junction bases matched to no gene is 16. CDR1 and CDR2 were assigned from the germline V gene as LGHNA and YNFKEQ. The CDR3 has 21 amino acids, counting the end cysteine and phenylalanine. Here the CDR3 DNA is all that survives: 63 bases in frame from base 1.